The source of this T cell receptor (beta chain) is a study of shared clonotypes between healthy human individuals. This CDR3 is built from 18 residues. Germline V gene lookup returns CDR1 LNHDA and CDR2 SQIVND (reference sequence). The V and J ends lost 4 bases and 4 bases, in that order; junction bases with no gene match: 16. The assay was immunoSEQ multiplex PCR, and TCRdb's table has in-frame clones only and misses some. This sample has around 750,000 clones, with around 67% found just once. Healthy HIV-negative adults with no recent acute infections or vaccinations were recruited as donors. V is TRBV19 and J is TRBJ2-7; TRBD2 matches at 10 bases. The sequenced sample was memory CD4+ T cells sorted from blood. As to subset: CD45RA-negative fraction. The clonotype comes from a woman in her twenties or thirties in good health. CDR3 amino acids: CASSNSLAGGIRQYEQYF. DNA of the CDR3: TGTGCCAGTAGTAATAGCTTAGCGGGAGGCATAAGACAATACGAGCAGTACTTC.